The T cell receptor (beta chain) described here comes from a study of T-cell memory formation after mild COVID-19. Study context: TCR clusters mostly belonged to single donors. Study outcomes and limitations: Whereas later expanders leaned CD4+, clones contracting day 15 to 85 showed a balanced CD4/CD8 makeup. Pre-infection memory held some responding clones, suggesting pre-existing cross-reactive T cells responded.

Concerning this clonotype: Its matching antigen is unknown.

A single record per CDR3 protein comes from TCRdb applying MiXCR to the 5' RACE reads. The table has about 180,000 distinct CDR3 sequences, 16% seen once; the top ten hold about 2.1%. This CDR3 contains 15 residues. Trimming took off 6 bases at V and 5 bases at J, with 16 bases between the two ends. This TCR derives from an adult woman who had mild COVID-19 (a few samples of this study predate the infection). Cell type and time point are not known. This chain connects TRBV12-3 or TRBV12-4 to TRBJ2-2, with D possibly being TRBD2 (6 bases). Sequenced material: PBMCs or a T cell subset sorted from them (not recorded which). This CDR3 is CASRIAGRPTGELFF. CDR3 in DNA: TGTGCCAGCAGAATCGCCGGGAGACCTACCGGGGAGCTGTTTTTT.